The T cell receptor (beta chain) under discussion was sequenced for a study of cytomegalovirus exposure and HLA in healthy donors. Looking at the study overall: About 85 million unique TCR sequences came from HLA-typed donors in an early release.

Germline assignment: CDR1 LNHNV and CDR2 YYDKDF (reference sequence). V shed 11 bases and J shed 4 bases, with 17 bases lying between them. The CDR3 totals 13 residues. The PCR employed 60 Vbeta primers together with 13 Jbeta primers. Using immunoSEQ multiplex PCR, the repertoire was profiled, and TCRdb retains in-frame clones only, with some absent. The sample contains about 100,000 clones, roughly 71% of which appear only once. This clone has only a few counts. The target antigen is unknown. Broader study findings: Excluded: some indistinguishable V segments such as TRBV6-2 and TRBV6-3. It was reported that the classifier diagnosed cytomegalovirus status with high specificity and sensitivity in both the original and validation cohorts. An analysis that was carried out later associated 16,951 TCR beta sequences with HLA alleles at 0.05 false discovery rate.

The chain carries TRBV15 and TRBJ1-1; unclear D gene. The receptor's source is a man aged 40-49 years in good health and CMV-seropositive. The sequencing sample was made of PBMCs. This chain's CDR3 is CAAASKESTEAFF. The DNA for the CDR3 is TGTGCCGCAGCTAGTAAGGAGAGCACTGAAGCTTTCTTT.